The 11 T cell receptor beta chains below were found in one sample sequenced in a study of cytomegalovirus exposure and HLA in healthy donors. Clones were read by immunoSEQ multiplex PCR, and TCRdb kept only the in-frame ones, dropping some. The sample holds about 180,000 clones, around 86% seen once. The sequencing sample was made of PBMCs. These receptors all stem from a man younger than 35 in good health and CMV-seropositive.

The chain employs TRBV12-5 and TRBJ2-1, with D perhaps TRBD2 (6 bases). This CDR3 has 13 amino acids. V was clipped by 4 bases and J by 4 bases, with 8 bases between them. CDR1 and CDR2 (germline): LGHNT, FRNRAP. The chain's CDR3 is CASGWGLYNEQFF. The DNA of the CDR3 is TGTGCTAGTGGTTGGGGACTGTACAATGAGCAGTTCTTC.

This sequence joins TRBV19 and TRBJ2-1, with D tentatively TRBD2 (5 bases). Trimming took off 9 bases at V and 1 base at J, with 19 bases between the two ends. The germline V gene has CDR1 LNHDA and CDR2 SQIVND (reference sequence). This CDR3 spans 16 amino acids. The CDR3 here is CASASPGRGSYNEQFF. DNA of the CDR3: TGTGCCAGCGCATCGCCGGGTCGGGGATCCTACAATGAGCAGTTCTTC.

V gene TRBV15 combines with J gene TRBJ1-1, with 10 bases matching TRBD1. The germline gives CDR1 LNHNV, CDR2 YYDKDF (reference sequence). The CDR3 covers 13 residues. Trimming removed 6 bases from V and 9 bases from J; junction bases left unmatched: 7. The CDR3, as DNA: TGTGCCACCAGGGGGACAGGGGCTACGAAAGCTTTCTTT. It translates to CATRGTGATKAFF.

In its sample, this clone was seen a few times. The V gene is TRBV18, the J gene TRBJ1-4; 9 bases match TRBD1. Germline CDR1 reads KGHSH; CDR2 reads LQKENI. With 2 bases clipped from V and 7 bases from J, the junction kept 8 bases outside the gene matches. The CDR3 length is 16 residues. The CDR3 sequence is CASSPRRGQGPEKLFF. CDR3 in DNA: TGTGCCAGCTCACCAAGGCGAGGACAGGGGCCTGAAAAACTGTTTTTT.

This chain connects TRBV5-1 to TRBJ2-5; the D gene is possibly TRBD1 (7 bases). The CDR3 runs to 17 residues. The germline gives CDR1 SGHRS, CDR2 YFSETQ. Between the trimmed V and J ends, which lost 0 bases and 3 bases, there was a span of 18 bases. CDR3 coding DNA: TGCGCCAGCAGCTTGGGATCGTGGGCCAGGGGGGAAGAGACCCAGTACTTC. Protein sequence: CASSLGSWARGEETQYF.

The chain is built from TRBV18 and TRBJ1-4; D call uncertain. This CDR3 region has 15 residues. V was clipped by 4 bases and J by 6 bases, with 15 bases between them. Germline CDR1 and CDR2: KGHSH and LQKENI. The CDR3 nucleotides read TGTGCCAGCTCACTCTGGACGTCCGGGGATGAAAAACTGTTTTTT. Amino acid sequence: CASSLWTSGDEKLFF.

This rearrangement joins TRBV7-9 to TRBJ1-3, with no clear D. The CDR3 runs to 15 residues. Trimming took 5 bases from V and 0 from J, leaving 11 bases between them. CDR1 and CDR2 (germline): SEHNR, FQNEAQ (reference sequence). CDR3 nucleotides: TGTGCCAGCAGCCTAACAGACGGCTCTGGAAACACCATATATTTT. Its translation: CASSLTDGSGNTIYF.

The rearrangement joins TRBV7-2 to TRBJ1-2; D perhaps matches TRBD1 (6 bases). The CDR3 is made up of 15 amino acids. V was cut by 2 bases and J by 5 bases, with 15 bases left in between. Germline assignment: CDR1 SGHTA and CDR2 FQGNSA. DNA of the CDR3: TGTGCCAGCAGCTTAATGCGCGGCAGGGGATATGGCTACACCTTC. It specifies CASSLMRGRGYGYTF.

The V call is TRBV7-6, the J call TRBJ2-3; 16 bases are shared with TRBD2. Germline lookup yields CDR1 SGHVS and CDR2 FNYEAQ. With 2 bases clipped from V and 3 bases from J, the junction kept 8 bases outside the gene matches. The CDR3 sequence is 19 residues long. CDR3 sequence: CASSLPKGLAGGPTDTQYF. DNA of the CDR3: TGTGCCAGCAGCTTACCAAAGGGACTAGCGGGGGGGCCGACAGATACGCAGTATTTT. Complete variable domain (other parts from reference TRBV7-6 and TRBJ2-3): GAGVSQSPRYKVTKRGQDVALRCDPISGHVSLYWYRQALGQGPEFLTYFNYEAQQDKSGLPNDRFSAERPEGSISTLTIQRTEQRDSAMYRCASSLPKGLAGGPTDTQYFGPGTRLTVL.

The chain couples TRBV27 to TRBJ2-1; D is uncertain. Germline CDR1 and CDR2: MNHEY and SMNVEV (reference sequence). This CDR3 spans 12 amino acids. Trimming pared 5 bases from V and 7 bases from J, leaving 9 bases between. CDR3: CASSSNGNEQFF. DNA of the CDR3: TGTGCCAGCAGTAGCAACGGGAATGAGCAGTTCTTC.

The J gene is TRBJ2-5, the V gene TRBV29-1; 8 bases align to TRBD2. The germline gives CDR1 SQVTM, CDR2 ANQGSEA. CDR3 length: 15 residues. The junction had 13 bases not matched to a gene; V was cut back by 6 bases and J by 4 bases. CDR3 nucleotides: TGCAGCGTCCAATCTTTAGCGGGGTTGACAGAGACCCAGTACTTC. This translates into CSVQSLAGLTETQYF.